This T cell receptor beta chain was sequenced in a study of blood T cell repertoires in COVID-19. Looking at the study overall: COVID-19 samples, acute and convalescent, were from the United States, Italy and Spain.

The germline gives CDR1 SGHVS, CDR2 FQNEAQ. There are 13 residues in the CDR3. V lost 7 bases and J 5 bases, leaving 12 bases between the germline ends. Participant age was roughly 18 to 89 years, and participants resided in 24 US areas. Symptom resolution, clearance, or two negative PCRs marked donors in Cohort 3 as recovered. Original processing methods: By means of reference gene primer amplification, nucleated cell counts were estimated. The table came from immunoSEQ multiplex PCR; TCRdb's copy has only in-frame clones and leaves some out. The V and J calls and the clone size are those of that table, but D and trimming were determined from the DNA. The sample consists of 180,000 or so clones, around 80% of them appearing once.

The sequence was obtained from a woman in her sixties who had recovered from COVID-19. The source material was PBMCs or T cells enriched from blood (not recorded which). The chain employs TRBV7-8 and TRBJ2-1, with D perhaps matching TRBD1 (5 bases). The CDR3 spells CASTFQGNNEQFF. The CDR3 DNA is TGTGCCAGCACCTTCCAGGGTAACAATGAGCAGTTCTTC.